This TCR beta chain comes out of a study of regulatory T cells in long-lasting Graves disease (dated by TCRdb to about 2021). About the investigation overall: In the newly diagnosed Graves' disease group, patients had been taking antithyroid drugs for less than 3 months. Patients with persistent Graves' disease were compared with patients with newly diagnosed Graves' disease using TCR sequencing and RNA sequencing of peripheral blood. A total of some 33 samples were covered by TCR sequencing, comprising around 13 persistent and around 20 newly diagnosed Graves' disease patients. The study took place in China and was registered as a clinical trial. Findings and caveats that apply to the study as a whole: As a limitation, the authors acknowledged that the small sample size may reduce accuracy. Compared with newly diagnosed patients, patients with persistent Graves' disease had lower TCR Shannon entropy and fewer highly expanded clones, which suggests clonal expansion. Patients with persistent disease shared more public clonotypes (fewer than 3,000) than newly diagnosed patients did (more than 900). Only the TCR beta chain was sequenced and analyzed. TRBV28, TRBJ1-2 and TRBJ2-5 were preferentially used in persistent disease, while TRBV20-1 and TRBJ2-1 were favored in newly diagnosed disease. Because the primary lesion, thyroid tissue, could not be accessed, the study looked at peripheral blood alone.

The CDR3, from cysteine to phenylalanine, totals 15 residues. The kept DNA is CDR3 alone, 45 bases in frame from the first base. Trimming removed 5 bases from V and 0 bases from J, leaving 11 bases between the germline ends. The germline V gene sets CDR1 to MDHEN and CDR2 to SYDVKM. The method behind the library was multiplex PCR. Sequencing was carried out with an Illumina HiSeq 4000. TCR beta libraries were built with iRepertoire HTBI primers and Arm-PCR amplification of CDR3 regions. Gel purification was performed on PCR products prior to sequencing. On the authors' methods: A total of 62 TRBV and 14 TRBJ segments were identified across samples and were used for gene usage analysis of CDR3 amino acid clonotypes. COPE and FqMerger were used to merge filtered high-quality paired reads into contigs. BLAST was used to align contigs to IMGT TRBV, TRBD and TRBJ reference genes, with CDR3 defined following IMGT. Any clonotype with a frequency above 0.1% was classified as a highly expanded clone. Shannon entropy was used to measure repertoire diversity, and the Gini coefficient was used to measure V-J evenness. A clonotype found in more than one individual was treated as public. TCRdb reanalyzed the raw reads on its own, using fastp at Q25 for trimming and MiXCR for clone calling, and kept in-frame beta chains. Rows with a matching CDR3 protein are joined into one entry that keeps the most common DNA and genes. TCRdb assigned the V and J calls; the authors' analysis was not used. A total of about 430,000 distinct CDR3 sequences appear in this sample, over 14% of them only once. The ten largest clones represent about 7.8% of the sample.

The sample's time point label, in plain terms: newly diagnosed GD, antithyroid drugs for less than 3 months. For both TCR sequencing and RNA sequencing, RNA was extracted from PBMCs in TRIzol. The diagnosis of Graves' disease followed American Thyroid Association guidelines. Patients were recruited from an endocrinology department in Xi'an, China. Each patient gave around 9.2 milliliters of peripheral blood, collected in an EDTA anticoagulant tube. Ficoll Paque Plus density gradient separation was used to isolate PBMCs, and no further T cell sorting was performed. An Agilent 2100 Bioanalyzer and agarose gel were used to check RNA quality, and a NanoDrop 2000 was used to measure RNA concentration. This clonotype came up many times. Its binding antigen is unknown. No clone much larger than this one lies a single base away; base qualities are absent. These data also featured in a second study, about T cells in Graves' hyperthyroidism and ophthalmopathy. That second report states: Stable Graves' hyperthyroidism was defined as the absence of progression to ophthalmopathy over 18 months of follow-up. Hyperthyroidism patients were newly diagnosed, had a disease duration of under 2 months, and were aged 18 to 65 years. Any patient with an uncontrolled infection, another autoimmune disease, pregnancy or lactation was excluded. Diagnoses were established on the basis of clinical symptoms, serum thyroxine and TRAb, thyroid ultrasound, and orbital computed tomography. A first-round RT-PCR of the TCR CDR3 used the HTBI primer set with the Qiagen OneStep RT-PCR kit. Most expanded thyroid clonotypes (frequency above 0.001) were also found in blood, which suggests that blood repertoires may mirror thyroid immune responses. A model built on a 13 V-J signature distinguished ophthalmopathy from stable hyperthyroidism, reaching about 88% sensitivity and about 81% specificity in cross-validation and 80%/75% in testing. During validation, the model predicted progression to ophthalmopathy a median of approximately six months ahead of onset, with more than 60% sensitivity and roughly 75% specificity. To identify distinguishing TCR V-J signatures, a discovery cohort of around 98 patients was used, comprising 40 to 45 with Graves' ophthalmopathy and some 57 with stable Graves' hyperthyroidism. An independent validation cohort of 18 to 20 hyperthyroidism patients and approximately 17 patients who later progressed to ophthalmopathy tested prospective prediction of ophthalmopathy. The 100 or so discovery patients were divided at random into training and test sets in a 7:3 ratio. In about 6 Graves' hyperthyroidism patients, the study also compared T-cell repertoires from thyroid tissue with T-cell repertoires from blood. Following sampling, methimazole starting at 30 mg daily was given to hyperthyroidism patients, and high-dose intravenous methylprednisolone was given to ophthalmopathy patients. Libraries were constructed in a second round of multiplex PCR, after which size selection and purification were performed. The libraries were sequenced on an Illumina HiSeq2000 using paired-end 100 bp reads. SOAPnuke was used to process the raw data, with reads discarded if the reads contained adapters or uncalled bases, had a mean Phred below 15, or lacked an exact constant-primer or identifier match. COPE v1.2.5 was used to merge the high-quality paired reads, and each unique nucleotide sequence was defined as a clonotype. Clonotypes were aligned to IMGT TRBV, TRBD and TRBJ reference segments using MiTCR v1.1. Analysis was restricted to V-J combinations with a frequency above 0.0001, which covered 99% to 99.2% of repertoires. A TCS score was defined as the ratio between F50 (clonal expansion) and ExV (chaos), using BLOSUM62-based TCRdist between CDR3 peptides within each V-J. Welch's t-statistics and random forest reduced around 550 V-J features to around 14, which were used in a naive Bayes classifier (R e1071). No statistical method was used to fix the sample size in advance, and group allocation was not hidden from the investigators. According to the paper, TCR Vbeta CDR3 sequencing was carried out on approximately 140 peripheral blood samples, which came from approximately 41 ophthalmopathy, approximately 78 hyperthyroidism and 17 progressor patients.

The V and J segments used are TRBV28 and TRBJ1-5, with TRBD1 tentatively as D gene (6 bases match). The specimen was peripheral blood mononuclear cells (PBMCs), collected at new diagnosis, from a patient treated with antithyroid drugs. This TCR was recovered from a woman in her forties with Graves disease. Donor details come from another sample of the same person, matched by shared clones. Read as DNA, the sequence is TGTGCCAGCAGTAGGCAGACAGGTAGCAATCAGCCCCAGCATTTT. Translated, this is CASSRQTGSNQPQHF.